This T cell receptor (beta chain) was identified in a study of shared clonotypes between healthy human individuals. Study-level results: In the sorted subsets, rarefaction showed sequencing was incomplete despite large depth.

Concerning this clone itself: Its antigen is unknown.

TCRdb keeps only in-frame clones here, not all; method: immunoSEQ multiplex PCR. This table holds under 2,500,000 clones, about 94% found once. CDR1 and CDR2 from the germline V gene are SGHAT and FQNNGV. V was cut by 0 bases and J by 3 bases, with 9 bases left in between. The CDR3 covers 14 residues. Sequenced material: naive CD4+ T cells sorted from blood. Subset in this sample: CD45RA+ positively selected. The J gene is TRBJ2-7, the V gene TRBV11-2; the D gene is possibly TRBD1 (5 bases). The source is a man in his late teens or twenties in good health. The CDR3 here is CASSLDRVGYEQYF. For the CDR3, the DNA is TGTGCCAGCAGCTTAGACAGGGTTGGCTACGAGCAGTACTTC. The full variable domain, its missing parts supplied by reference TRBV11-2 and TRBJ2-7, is EAGVAQSPRYKIIEKRQSVAFWCNPISGHATLYWYQQILGQGPKLLIQFQNNGVVDDSQLPKDRFSAERLKGVDSTLKIQPAKLEDSAVYLCASSLDRVGYEQYFGPGTRLTVT.